This TCR beta chain appears in the sequencing data of a study of CD8+CD57+ T cells in acquired aplastic anemia. Patients who underwent sequencing had shown CD8+CD57+ cell expansion by flow cytometry. The use of genomic DNA as template underpinned the TCR beta VDJ and CDR3 profiling. TCRdb ran MiXCR on the reads and lists one entry per CDR3 protein. The sample gives about 200,000 distinct CDR3 sequences, roughly 45% of which show up once; nearly 20% is in the top ten. Germline CDR1 is GTSNPN and CDR2 is SVGIG (reference sequence). The CDR3 loop spans 15 amino acids. Trimming stripped 3 bases from V and 3 bases from J, with 15 bases between.

The sequence was collected from a human donor with aplastic anemia. The sequenced material came from sorted CD4+, CD8+, or CD8+CD57+ T cells (not recorded which) from PBMCs. V gene TRBV30 combines with J gene TRBJ1-5; D is uncertain. The CDR3 DNA reads TGTGCCTGGAGCTCAAGGGCAGTGGTCAATCAGCCCCAGCATTTT. This translates into CAWSSRAVVNQPQHF.